This T cell receptor beta chain was documented in a study of blood T cell repertoires in COVID-19. The CDR3 is 18 amino acids. Germline V CDR1 and CDR2: MNHEY, SVGEGT. With 4 bases removed from V and 0 bases from J, the gap between germline ends came to 16 bases. TCRdb keeps only in-frame clones here, not all; method: immunoSEQ multiplex PCR. The sample shows over 250,000 clones, around 89% of them seen only once. V is TRBV6-2 or TRBV6-3 and J is TRBJ2-6; weak D call: TRBD1 (6 bases). The material sequenced was PBMCs or T cells enriched from blood (not recorded which). The TCR was taken from a woman aged 60-75 years in a cohort exposed to, infected with or recovered from COVID-19 (not recorded which). CDR3 sequence: CASSWSPTGPSGANVLTF. The CDR3 DNA reads TGTGCCAGCAGTTGGTCCCCGACAGGCCCCTCTGGGGCCAACGTCCTGACTTTC.